This T cell receptor (beta chain) was obtained from a study of cytomegalovirus exposure and HLA in healthy donors. Overall study: Inside one of the first data releases sat around 86 million unique TCRs taken from HLA-typed donors. Study outcomes and limitations: A later analysis reported that several of the most significant clusters appeared to be linked to common viral pathogens, among them Epstein-Barr virus. Researchers reported in a later analysis that a missense DCLRE1C variant was tied to TCR beta V- and J-gene trimming. Roughly even sequencing depth across donors was the assumption behind the presence/absence analyses.

It was with 60 Vbeta and 13 Jbeta primers that the PCR ran. Some clones are missing from TCRdb's copy, which holds only in-frame ones; the method was immunoSEQ multiplex PCR. Seen here are around 94,000 clones, around 79% observed once, and the top ten hold roughly 4.2%. The germline V and J ends were trimmed by 5 bases and 2 bases, with 15 bases remaining between them. The CDR3 runs 15 residues. Looked up from germline, CDR1 is PRHDT and CDR2 is FYEKMQ (reference sequence). As regards this clone: The antigen remains unidentified.

Sequencing was done on a sample of PBMCs. The sequence was collected from a middle-aged woman in good health and CMV-seropositive. The genes are TRBV13 and TRBJ1-2; D unresolved. CDR3 region: CASSPPVGGNYGYTF. The DNA of the CDR3 is TGTGCCAGCAGCCCCCCGGTGGGAGGGAACTATGGCTACACCTTC.